This T cell receptor beta chain is drawn from a study of immune evolution from preneoplasia to lung adenocarcinoma. Findings and limits, study-wide: Later-stage lesions seemingly showed higher T cell density and diversity than normal lung.

Concerning this clone: Antigen: not known.

Germline V CDR1 and CDR2: MDHEN, SYDVKM. CDR3 length: 13 amino acids. Unmatched junction bases numbered 8, after V lost 6 bases and J lost 7 bases. Assay: immunoSEQ multiplex PCR; the TCRdb copy retains only in-frame clones and omits some. The sample lists about 3,700 clones; more than 70% were seen once. Premalignant or tumor cells were enriched by macro-dissection after pathologic assessment. The clonotype originates from a person between 65 and 80 years old with lung adenocarcinoma. V is TRBV28 and J is TRBJ2-7, with 8 positions matching TRBD2. The sequencing input was FFPE lung adenocarcinoma in situ tissue. CDR3 amino acids: CASRGLGAWEQYF. CDR3 coding DNA: TGTGCCAGCAGGGGACTAGGGGCTTGGGAGCAGTACTTC.